The 32 T cell receptor beta chains listed next were all sequenced from one sample in a study of T cells in Graves' hyperthyroidism and ophthalmopathy. What was amplified from RNA transcripts were TCR beta CDR3 regions. HTBI primers were the set used in a first-round RT-PCR of the TCR CDR3. TCRdb re-called the multiplex PCR reads through MiXCR, storing one row per CDR3 protein. Of 380,000 or so distinct CDR3 sequences listed, over 15% were seen once; the top ten hold around 4%. Sequencing input: blood. Receptors originate from a woman aged 18-35 years with Graves' hyperthyroidism.

This clonotype occurred many times. The chain carries TRBV30 and TRBJ1-1; unclear D gene. The CDR3 consists of 14 residues. Germline V CDR1 and CDR2: GTSNPN, SVGIG (reference sequence). With 0 bases removed from V and 7 bases from J, the gap between germline ends came to 15 bases. Here the CDR3 DNA reads TGTGCCTGGAGTGTATCGGGGAGGCGAGTTGAAGCTTTCTTT. This gives the protein CAWSVSGRRVEAFF. Full variable domain (outside the CDR3, taken from reference TRBV30 and TRBJ1-1): SQTIHQWPATLVQPVGSPLSLECTVEGTSNPNLYWYRQAAGRGLQLLFYSVGIGQISSEVPQNLSASRPQDRQFILSSKKLLLSDSGFYLCAWSVSGRRVEAFFGQGTRLTVV.

CDR3 DNA sequence: TGTGCCAGCACCAGGGACACGAACACTGAAGCTTTCTTT. It translates to CASTRDTNTEAFF. This chain links TRBV7-9 with TRBJ1-1; D possibly corresponds to TRBD1 (6 bases). CDR3 length: 13 residues. CDR1 and CDR2 (germline): SEHNR, FQNEAQ (reference sequence). The V end lost 7 bases, the J end lost 1 base, and 10 bases lay between the germline ends.

On this clonotype itself: One end of the junction varies from germline; a read error may be responsible. The DNA for the CDR3 is TGTGCCAGCAGTTCATATAGGATGGTGAACACTGATGCTTTCTTT. Protein: CASSSYRMVNTDAFF. V is TRBV27 and J is TRBJ1-1, with D unclear. Per the germline V gene, CDR1 is MNHEY and CDR2 is SMNVEV (reference sequence). The CDR3 contains 15 residues.

The chain uses TRBV6-2 or TRBV6-3 and TRBJ1-1; D is perhaps TRBD1 (6 bases). Germline V gene sequence: CDR1 MNHEY, CDR2 SVGEGT. Deletions cut 6 bases from V and 4 bases from J, with 15 bases between. This CDR3 comprises 14 residues. The chain's CDR3 is CASRMQGWTTEAFF. The CDR3, as DNA: TGTGCCAGCAGGATGCAGGGGTGGACCACTGAAGCTTTCTTT.

CDR3 region: CATSDSLDGADQPQHF. The CDR3 region has the DNA TGTGCCACCAGTGACTCCCTGGACGGAGCAGATCAGCCCCAGCATTTT. The chain couples TRBV24-1 to TRBJ1-5; D is uncertain. The CDR3 loop spans 16 amino acids. Germline V gene lookup returns CDR1 KGHDR and CDR2 SFDVKD. Between the trimmed V and J ends, which lost 4 bases and 5 bases, there was a span of 17 bases.

This clonotype was seen repeatedly, ten times or more. This chain joins TRBV12-3 or TRBV12-4 and TRBJ1-1; D gene unclear. The CDR3 sequence is 12 residues long. The V end was cut by 4 bases, the J end by 10 bases, with 13 bases between. CDR3 bases: TGTGCCAGCAGTTCGATAAAGGGTGGAGCTTTCTTT. Encoded protein: CASSSIKGGAFF.

This clonotype has only a few counts. This rearrangement joins TRBV6-1 to TRBJ2-5, with unresolved D. V shed 7 bases and J shed 4 bases, with 13 bases lying between them. There are 13 residues in the CDR3. Germline V gene data show CDR1 as MNHNS and CDR2 as SASEGT. CDR3 DNA sequence: TGTGCCAGCAATAACGAGACCCCAGAGACCCAGTACTTC. It is translated as CASNNETPETQYF.

This clonotype showed up many times. The genes are TRBV10-3 and TRBJ1-1, with D possibly TRBD1 on 6 matching bases. Germline V gene data show CDR1 as ENHRY and CDR2 as SYGVKD. Trimming left V 7 bases short and J 4 bases short, with 19 bases between. This CDR3 is built from 15 residues. The CDR3 is CAIKPGHLISTEAFF. The CDR3 DNA is TGTGCCATCAAACCGGGACATCTAATTAGCACTGAAGCTTTCTTT.

Remarks on this clonotype: This may be a read error: a much more frequent sequence differs by one nucleotide. The CDR3 end shows no conserved phenylalanine or tryptophan, and so a read error is likely. The chain is built from TRBV4-2 and TRBJ2-7; 13 bases agree with TRBD2. This CDR3 has 17 residues. Germline V gene lookup returns CDR1 LGHNA and CDR2 YNFKEQ. The ends lost 4 bases at V and 0 bases at J; junction bases unmatched: 6. CDR3 region: CASSPGLAGAFSYEQYY. For the CDR3, the DNA is TGTGCCAGCAGCCCCGGACTAGCGGGGGCCTTCTCCTACGAGCAGTACTAC.

This clonotype was detected many times. The chain has TRBV7-9 and TRBJ1-1, with 11 nucleotides matching TRBD1. The germline gives CDR1 SEHNR, CDR2 FQNEAQ (reference sequence). CDR3 length equals 15 residues. The CDR3 DNA is TGTGCGGCAGCAGCTCGGGGGACAGGGGGAACTGAAGCTTTCTTT. Its protein is CAAAARGTGGTEAFF.

This clonotype was observed at least ten times. This chain uses TRBV4-2 with TRBJ2-7; no reliable D call. V was cut by 0 bases and J by 5 bases, with 5 bases left in between. CDR1 and CDR2 (germline): LGHNA, YNFKEQ. This CDR3 has 12 amino acids. CDR3 in amino acids: CASSQDGHEQYF. As DNA, the CDR3 is TGTGCCAGCAGCCAAGATGGGCACGAGCAGTACTTC.

The CDR3 is CASSFSFRYGYTF. DNA for the CDR3: TGTGCCAGCAGCTTCTCATTTCGGTATGGCTACACCTTC. The chain links TRBV7-2 to TRBJ1-2; D gene uncertain. Germline V gene lookup returns CDR1 SGHTA and CDR2 FQGNSA. The CDR3 extends over 13 amino acids. V shed 3 bases and J shed 5 bases, with 10 bases lying between them.

Ten or more counts support this clonotype. V is TRBV9 and J is TRBJ2-7, with 7 positions matching TRBD1. Trimming took 4 bases from V and 5 from J; bases not matched to a gene: 9. Germline values: CDR1 SGDLS, CDR2 YYNGEE. The CDR3 has 14 amino acids. The CDR3: CASSRYDRVDEQYF. CDR3 nucleotide sequence: TGTGCCAGCAGCCGCTATGACAGGGTGGACGAGCAGTACTTC.

The V gene is TRBV20-1, the J gene TRBJ1-1; D call uncertain. In germline, CDR1 is DFQATT, CDR2 SNEGSKA (reference sequence). CDR3 length: 13 residues. V lost 6 bases and J lost 2, with 13 bases in between. CDR3 protein: CSATWKLNTEAFF. The CDR3 DNA follows: TGCAGTGCCACATGGAAACTTAACACTGAAGCTTTCTTT.

The sample holds many counts of this clonotype. The chain uses TRBV4-1 and TRBJ1-5; 7 positions match TRBD1. V shed 0 bases and J 7 bases; nucleotides not matched to a gene: 12. Germline assignment: CDR1 MGHRA and CDR2 YSYEKL. The CDR3 has 17 amino acids. The DNA for the CDR3 is TGCGCCAGCAGCCAAGATCCCACAGGGGTCGGGGGACAGCCCCAGCATTTT. This codes for CASSQDPTGVGGQPQHF.

This clonotype was found many times. This chain uses TRBV14 with TRBJ2-5; no clear D. From germline, CDR1 is SGHDN and CDR2 FVKESK. V was pared by 0 bases and J by 2 bases, with 4 bases between. This CDR3 is built from 13 residues. The CDR3 DNA sequence: TGTGCCAGCAGCCAAGATTTACAAGAGACCCAGTACTTC. Translation gives CASSQDLQETQYF. Filled out from reference TRBV14 and TRBJ2-5, the complete variable domain reads EAGVTQFPSHSVIEKGQTVTLRCDPISGHDNLYWYRRVMGKEIKFLLHFVKESKQDESGMPNNRFLAERTGGTYSTLKVQPAELEDSGVYFCASSQDLQETQYFGPGTRLLVL.

This chain links TRBV12-3 or TRBV12-4 with TRBJ2-7; a possible D gene is TRBD1 (5 bases). The V and J ends lost 3 bases and 3 bases respectively, with 9 bases between them. This CDR3 comprises 13 residues. The CDR3 sequence is CASSFDRRYEQYF. The CDR3 bases are TGTGCCAGCAGTTTTGACAGACGCTACGAGCAGTACTTC.

There are many counts of this clonotype. The V and J genes are TRBV2 and TRBJ2-5; D unresolved. V was cut by 2 bases and J by 0 bases, with 10 bases left in between. The length of the CDR3 is 15 residues. Germline V gene sequence: CDR1 SNHLY, CDR2 FYNNEI. The CDR3 reads CASSESRGNQETQYF. The CDR3 DNA follows: TGTGCCAGCAGTGAATCACGCGGAAACCAAGAGACCCAGTACTTC. Based on the CDR3 plus reference TRBV2 and TRBJ2-5, the full variable domain is EPEVTQTPSHQVTQMGQEVILRCVPISNHLYFYWYRQILGQKVEFLVSFYNNEISEKSEIFDDQFSVERPDGSNFTLKIRSTKLEDSAMYFCASSESRGNQETQYFGPGTRLLVL.

This clonotype turned up a few times. For the CDR3, the DNA is TGTGCCAGCAGCCTCGACAGGGCCATCTATACTTTCTTT. It translates to CASSLDRAIYTFF. The chain couples TRBV11-1 to TRBJ1-1, with TRBD1 matching 7 bases. This CDR3 has 13 residues. The V gene's germline CDR1 is SGHAT and CDR2 FQDESV (reference sequence). V was clipped by 5 bases and J by 12 bases; unmatched bases: 12. The variable domain in full, completed from reference TRBV11-1 and TRBJ1-1, reads EAEVAQSPRYKITEKSQAVAFWCDPISGHATLYWYRQILGQGPELLVQFQDESVVDDSQLPKDRFSAERLKGVDSTLKIQPAELGDSAMYLCASSLDRAIYTFFGQGTRLTVV.

This sequence joins TRBV6-2 or TRBV6-3 and TRBJ1-2, with D perhaps matching TRBD1 (5 bases). The V end lost 2 bases, the J end lost 4 bases, and 8 bases lay between the germline ends. Germline CDR1 is MNHEY and CDR2 is SVGEGT. The CDR3 contains 13 residues. The DNA of the CDR3 is TGTGCCAGCAGTTACGGGACCTTCTATGGCTACACCTTC. It is translated as CASSYGTFYGYTF.

On this clonotype itself: A read error may produce the germline difference seen at one junction end. This sequence joins TRBV11-2 and TRBJ2-7; D unresolved. Germline values: CDR1 SGHAT, CDR2 FQNNGV. This CDR3 region has 12 residues. Here the CDR3 reads CSSSQAAYEQYF. DNA of the CDR3: TGTTCCAGCAGCCAAGCAGCCTACGAGCAGTACTTC.

This clonotype was seen repeatedly, ten times or more. V and J are TRBV30 and TRBJ2-5; 8 nucleotides match TRBD2. Germline-derived CDR1 and CDR2 are GTSNPN and SVGIG (reference sequence). This CDR3 is 14 amino acids long. V was clipped by 3 bases and J by 5 bases; unmatched bases: 8. CDR3 in amino acids: CAWSGGAGEETQYF. CDR3 DNA: TGTGCCTGGAGCGGGGGGGCGGGGGAGGAGACCCAGTACTTC. Full variable domain (remainder filled in from reference TRBV30 and TRBJ2-5): SQTIHQWPATLVQPVGSPLSLECTVEGTSNPNLYWYRQAAGRGLQLLFYSVGIGQISSEVPQNLSASRPQDRQFILSSKKLLLSDSGFYLCAWSGGAGEETQYFGPGTRLLVL.

This clonotype was seen at least ten times. V is TRBV11-2 and J is TRBJ2-5; 7 bases fit TRBD2. Germline assignment: CDR1 SGHAT and CDR2 FQNNGV. This CDR3 spans 14 amino acids. V shed 1 base and J 5 bases; nucleotides not matched to a gene: 4. CDR3: CASSLGHGGETQYF. The CDR3 DNA is TGTGCCAGCAGCTTAGGTCACGGGGGGGAGACCCAGTACTTC.

Written as DNA, the CDR3 is TGTGCCAGCAGTATTACAGGGGTCGACTACGAGCAGTACTTC. This codes for CASSITGVDYEQYF. J is TRBJ2-7 and V is TRBV6-1, with TRBD1 matching over 7 bases. The CDR3 contains 14 residues. Trimming cost V 5 bases and J 3 bases; bases outside gene matches: 7. The germline V gene encodes CDR1 MNHNS and CDR2 SASEGT.

This clonotype showed up just a few times. CDR3 region: CASSQDNPGGVKNIQYF. The CDR3 bases are TGCGCCAGCAGCCAAGATAACCCCGGTGGAGTTAAAAACATTCAGTACTTC. This chain connects TRBV4-1 to TRBJ2-4; D is undetermined. V lost 0 bases and J lost 4, with 16 bases in between. Germline V lookup: CDR1 MGHRA, CDR2 YSYEKL. There are 17 residues in the CDR3.

This clonotype was counted many times. The chain is built from TRBV14 and TRBJ2-3; D may be TRBD2 (5 bases). This CDR3 comprises 16 residues. V was shortened by 0 bases and J by 5 bases, with 15 bases between the two germline ends. Germline CDR1 SGHDN, CDR2 FVKESK. The CDR3 DNA follows: TGTGCCAGCAGCCAAGATCAGCTCCCCGCGGGAGATACGCAGTATTTT. Encoded protein: CASSQDQLPAGDTQYF.

This clonotype was detected many times. The rearrangement joins TRBV19 to TRBJ2-2; possible D gene TRBD2, 7 bases. V was cut by 6 bases and J by 4 bases, with 15 bases left in between. CDR1 is LNHDA, CDR2 SQIVND, per germline (reference sequence). The CDR3 is 15 residues long. CDR3 nucleotide sequence: TGTGCCAGTAGGAGGGGGGGGCGAAGCACCGGGGAGCTGTTTTTT. This codes for CASRRGGRSTGELFF. The entire variable domain, with the rest obtained from reference TRBV19 and TRBJ2-2, is as follows: DGGITQSPKYLFRKEGQNVTLSCEQNLNHDAMYWYRQDPGQGLRLIYYSQIVNDFQKGDIAEGYSVSREKKESFPLTVTSAQKNPTAFYLCASRRGGRSTGELFFGEGSRLTVL.

The table lists this clonotype with many counts. The genes are TRBV27 and TRBJ1-1, with a possible D match to TRBD1 (5 bases). In germline, CDR1 is MNHEY, CDR2 SMNVEV (reference sequence). With 5 bases removed from V and 11 bases from J, the gap between germline ends came to 24 bases. This CDR3 is 15 amino acids long. CDR3 bases: TGTGCCAGCAGTCGCAGCCCGACCCGGACGGGACTGGCTTTCTTT. Its protein is CASSRSPTRTGLAFF.

This clonotype was seen at least ten times. J is TRBJ2-5 and V is TRBV5-6; tentatively, D is TRBD1 or TRBD2 (5 bases each). Germline CDR1 is SGHDT and CDR2 is YYEEEE. Trimming took off 0 bases at V and 5 bases at J, with 23 bases between the two ends. The CDR3 is 18 residues long. The CDR3 bases are TGTGCCAGCAGCTTGGTCCGTAGTGGGGGTGGCACCGTGGAGACCCAGTACTTC. It specifies CASSLVRSGGGTVETQYF. The full variable domain, with the rest looked up from reference TRBV5-6 and TRBJ2-5, is DAGVTQSPTHLIKTRGQQVTLRCSPKSGHDTVSWYQQALGQGPQFIFQYYEEEERQRGNFPDRFSGHQFPNYSSELNVNALLLGDSALYLCASSLVRSGGGTVETQYFGPGTRLLVL.

J is TRBJ1-6 and V is TRBV30; D remains ambiguous. The germline gives CDR1 GTSNPN, CDR2 SVGIG (reference sequence). The CDR3 is 17 residues long. V lost 0 bases to trimming and J lost 0 bases, with 12 bases between them. Here the CDR3 reads CAWSVRTASSYNSPLHF. The CDR3 region has the DNA TGTGCCTGGAGTGTAAGAACGGCCAGCTCCTATAATTCACCCCTCCACTTT.

This clonotype has a count of ten or more. The gene calls are TRBV12-5 and TRBJ1-3; D remains unclear. V dropped 6 bases and J dropped 1 base, with 7 bases sitting between them. Germline CDR1 and CDR2: LGHNT and FRNRAP. The CDR3 is 13 amino acids. The CDR3 bases are TGTGCTAGTGGCCTGGGATCTGGAAACACCATATATTTT. Residues: CASGLGSGNTIYF. The full variable domain, its missing parts supplied by reference TRBV12-5 and TRBJ1-3, is DARVTQTPRHKVTEMGQEVTMRCQPILGHNTVFWYRQTMMQGLELLAYFRNRAPLDDSGMPKDRFSAEMPDATLATLKIQPSEPRDSAVYFCASGLGSGNTIYFGEGSWLTVV.

The table lists this clonotype with many counts. This sequence joins TRBV28 and TRBJ1-1; D unresolved. CDR3 length equals 13 residues. Trimming left V 3 bases short and J 4 bases short, with 9 bases between. In germline, CDR1 is MDHEN, CDR2 SYDVKM. The CDR3 coding sequence is TGTGCCAGCAGTTTTGCCCTGGCCACTGAAGCTTTCTTT. Translating gives CASSFALATEAFF.